This T cell receptor beta chain was identified in a study of control samples from healthy donors and cancer patients. The data were produced by immunoSEQ multiplex PCR, yet TCRdb's version contains in-frame clones alone and is incomplete. The profile shows roughly 29,000 clones, around three quarters of them singletons. This sequence originates from a man aged 55 to 70 with head and neck cancer. The sample consisted of PBMCs.

For the CDR3, the DNA is TGTGCCAGCAGCCCGGGACAGGGGAGCACTGAAGCTTTCTTT. It codes for CASSPGQGSTEAFF. The chain is built from TRBV2 and TRBJ1-1, with 10 bases identical to TRBD1. Germline CDR1 reads SNHLY; CDR2 reads FYNNEI. This CDR3 region has 14 residues. V trimming: 6 bases; J trimming: 4 bases; junction bases outside the gene matches: 5.